Presented here are 23 T cell receptor beta chains from one specimen sequenced in a study of shared clonotypes between healthy human individuals. Sequencing was performed with immunoSEQ multiplex PCR; in TCRdb, only in-frame clones are kept and a portion is missing. The sample consists of 2 million to 3 million clones, approximately 93% of them appearing once. Sample: naive CD4+ T cells from PBMCs. Subset given: CD45RA+ positively selected. These receptors originate from a man younger than 30 in good health. Some clones in this sample may be carry-over from other donors' samples.

V and J are TRBV6-6 and TRBJ1-1; a weak D match, TRBD1 (5 bases). Per the germline V gene, CDR1 is MNHNY and CDR2 is SVGAGI (reference sequence). The CDR3 contains 14 residues. Trimming removed 6 bases at V and 0 bases at J, with 11 bases between. CDR3: CASRPGRMNTEAFF. The DNA for the CDR3 is TGTGCCAGCAGGCCGGGACGGATGAACACTGAAGCTTTCTTT.

The V and J genes are TRBV2 and TRBJ2-7; 8 positions agree with TRBD1. This CDR3 is built from 14 residues. V lost 5 bases and J lost 4; bases outside the gene matches: 7. Germline CDR1 reads SNHLY; CDR2 reads FYNNEI. The CDR3 region has the DNA TGTGCCAGCAGTCTCGGCAGGGGGCTTTACGAGCAGTACTTC. Amino acids: CASSLGRGLYEQYF.

The V gene is TRBV7-9, the J gene TRBJ2-3, with D possibly being TRBD2 (6 bases). This CDR3 is built from 14 residues. With 5 bases removed from V and 4 bases from J, the gap between germline ends came to 13 bases. CDR1 and CDR2 (germline): SEHNR, FQNEAQ (reference sequence). This CDR3 reads CASSPRSGPDTQYF. The CDR3 DNA follows: TGTGCCAGCAGCCCCCGGAGCGGGCCAGATACGCAGTATTTT.

A note on this clone: The junction departs from the called germline gene at one end, perhaps through a read error. The V and J genes are TRBV11-2 and TRBJ2-2, with unresolved D. The CDR3 runs to 12 residues. From germline, CDR1 is SGHAT and CDR2 FQNNGV. In DNA form, the CDR3 reads TGTGCCAGCAGCCATGGTGCCGGAGAGCTGTTTTTT. Amino acids: CASSHGAGELFF.

The genes are TRBV19 and TRBJ2-1; 12 bases match TRBD2. The CDR3 extends over 17 amino acids. V dropped 5 bases and J dropped 7; count of bases not matched to a gene: 12. The germline CDR1 and CDR2 sequences are LNHDA and SQIVND (reference sequence). CDR3 sequence: CASSPSASGRAINEQFF. In DNA form, the CDR3 reads TGTGCCAGTAGTCCGTCGGCTAGCGGGAGGGCCATAAATGAGCAGTTCTTC.

The chain is built from TRBV15 and TRBJ2-1, with 9 bases that match TRBD2. V trimming: 0 bases; J trimming: 9 bases; junction bases outside the gene matches: 9. The germline V gene has CDR1 LNHNV and CDR2 YYDKDF (reference sequence). The CDR3 is 16 amino acids. The DNA for the CDR3 is TGTGCCACCAGCAGAGATCGTAGGGTAGCGGGAGTTGAGCAGTTCTTC. Amino acids: CATSRDRRVAGVEQFF.

This clone came up a few times. The chain employs TRBV5-1 and TRBJ1-4; no firm D call. The V end lost 4 bases, the J end lost 7 bases, and 14 bases lay between the germline ends. Germline CDR1 SGHRS, CDR2 YFSETQ. This CDR3 spans 14 amino acids. CDR3 DNA sequence: TGCGCCAGCAGCCGCAATCCGGGGAGTGAAAAACTGTTTTTT. Its protein product is CASSRNPGSEKLFF.

This clone came up once. V and J are TRBV29-1 and TRBJ2-5; no definite D call. The CDR3 has 11 amino acids. Trimming pared 5 bases from V and 6 bases from J, leaving 10 bases between. Germline loops: CDR1 SQVTM, CDR2 ANQGSEA. CDR3 sequence reads: CSVWGVKTQYF. CDR3 nucleotide sequence: TGCAGCGTTTGGGGTGTGAAGACCCAGTACTTC.

V gene TRBV7-8 combines with J gene TRBJ1-5, with a tentative D call TRBD1 (6 bases). From germline, CDR1 is SGHVS and CDR2 FQNEAQ. With 0 bases removed from V and 0 bases from J, the gap between germline ends came to 12 bases. This CDR3 has 17 amino acids. CDR3 bases: TGTGCCAGCAGCTTAGCGTGGGACATATATAGCAATCAGCCCCAGCATTTT. Protein product: CASSLAWDIYSNQPQHF.

The V call is TRBV6-5, the J call TRBJ1-1; possibly TRBD1 for D (5 bases). Trimming removed 4 bases from V and 11 bases from J, with 11 bases in between. Per the germline V gene, CDR1 is MNHEY and CDR2 is SVGAGI. The CDR3 is 11 residues long. CDR3 sequence: CASSSLEGAFF. CDR3 DNA sequence: TGTGCCAGCAGTTCCTTGGAGGGGGCTTTCTTT.

The V gene is TRBV15, the J gene TRBJ2-7, with a weak D call TRBD2 (7 bases). Trimming took 0 bases from V and 2 from J, leaving 23 bases between them. CDR1 and CDR2 (germline): LNHNV, YYDKDF (reference sequence). The CDR3 extends over 19 amino acids. In DNA, the CDR3 is TGTGCCACCAGCAGAGATAAGAACAGGGTCAGCGGGAAAGCCTACGAGCAGTACTTC. This codes for CATSRDKNRVSGKAYEQYF.

In this sample, this clone turned up once. The chain recombines TRBV28 with TRBJ1-3, with D uncertain. CDR1 is MDHEN and CDR2 is SYDVKM in the germline V gene. Trimming took off 5 bases at V and 9 bases at J, with 14 bases between the two ends. The CDR3 sequence is 13 residues long. The CDR3 DNA reads as TGTGCCAGCAGTGCCGTTGGTGGTGGCACCATATATTTT. This gives the protein CASSAVGGGTIYF.

A few counts support this clone. Other DNA sequences in this specimen translate into the identical CDR3. The chain joins TRBV5-1 to TRBJ1-1; D gene uncertain. The CDR3 totals 13 residues. Per the germline V gene, CDR1 is SGHRS and CDR2 is YFSETQ. V lost 2 bases to trimming and J lost 1 base, with 6 bases between them. CDR3 protein: CASSLLGNTEAFF. As DNA, the CDR3 is TGCGCCAGCAGCTTATTAGGGAACACTGAAGCTTTCTTT.

The V and J genes are TRBV5-1 and TRBJ1-6; 7 positions match TRBD1. CDR3 size: 14 residues. V dropped 2 bases and J dropped 7; count of bases not matched to a gene: 3. Per germline, CDR1 SGHRS and CDR2 YFSETQ. The CDR3 sequence: CASSLPGQNSPLHF. CDR3 DNA: TGCGCCAGCAGCTTACCGGGACAGAATTCACCCCTCCACTTT. Looking up the rest from reference TRBV5-1 and TRBJ1-6 gives the full variable domain: KAGVTQTPRYLIKTRGQQVTLSCSPISGHRSVSWYQQTPGQGLQFLFEYFSETQRNKGNFPGRFSGRQFSNSRSEMNVSTLELGDSALYLCASSLPGQNSPLHFGNGTRLTVT.

The chain joins TRBV5-1 to TRBJ2-1; 12 bases match TRBD2. This CDR3 has 16 amino acids. Trimming removed 0 bases from V and 8 bases from J; junction bases left unmatched: 6. Looked up from germline, CDR1 is SGHRS and CDR2 is YFSETQ. DNA for the CDR3: TGCGCCAGCAGCTTGGTACTAGCGGGAGGTGCCCATGAGCAGTTCTTC. Protein: CASSLVLAGGAHEQFF.

The rearrangement joins TRBV18 to TRBJ2-7, with D unclear. The germline V gene encodes CDR1 KGHSH and CDR2 LQKENI. V lost 4 bases and J lost 2, with 15 bases in between. The CDR3 runs 15 residues. In DNA, the CDR3 is TGTGCCAGCTCACTCCTCGGTGGGAAAGCCTACGAGCAGTACTTC. Protein: CASSLLGGKAYEQYF.

The chain is built from TRBV27 and TRBJ1-5; D unclear. Trimming stripped 11 bases from V and 3 bases from J, with 29 bases between. Per the germline V gene, CDR1 is MNHEY and CDR2 is SMNVEV (reference sequence). This CDR3 contains 18 residues. This chain's CDR3 is CAGPPRAHLGNYNQPQHF. The CDR3 DNA reads as TGTGCCGGCCCGCCCCGGGCCCACCTTGGCAATTACAATCAGCCCCAGCATTTT.

The CDR3 here is CSVLVDTGELFF. CDR3 DNA sequence: TGCAGCGTTTTGGTAGACACCGGGGAGCTGTTTTTT. J is TRBJ2-2 and V is TRBV29-1; D unclear. V lost 5 bases, J lost 3 bases, and 7 bases lay in between. The CDR3 extends over 12 amino acids. In germline, CDR1 is SQVTM, CDR2 ANQGSEA.

In the case of this clone: The sample carries other DNA sequences with the same CDR3. The rearrangement joins TRBV19 to TRBJ1-2; D gene unclear. The CDR3 is 13 amino acids. V shed 3 bases and J shed 1 base, with 6 bases lying between them. Per the germline V gene, CDR1 is LNHDA and CDR2 is SQIVND (reference sequence). DNA for the CDR3: TGTGCCAGTAGTATCGGGAGTAACTATGGCTACACCTTC. Amino acids: CASSIGSNYGYTF.

V and J are TRBV5-6 and TRBJ2-7; D uncertain. V was pared by 2 bases and J by 3 bases, with 3 bases between. Germline V gene data show CDR1 as SGHDT and CDR2 as YYEEEE. The CDR3 runs to 11 residues. The CDR3 bases are TGTGCCAGCAGCTTATACTACGAGCAGTACTTC. Its protein is CASSLYYEQYF.

V is TRBV25-1 and J is TRBJ2-1, with 8 bases fitting TRBD2. Germline V lookup: CDR1 MGHDK, CDR2 SYGVNS. The V and J ends lost 1 base and 10 bases, in that order; junction bases with no gene match: 9. The CDR3 is made up of 15 amino acids. CDR3 in amino acids: CASSEFTGGPSEQFF. The CDR3 DNA sequence: TGTGCCAGCAGTGAATTTACGGGAGGGCCCTCCGAGCAGTTCTTC.

The CDR3 nucleotides read TGTGCCAGCAGTGGGGGTAGCGGGATACGCACCGGGGAGCTGTTTTTT. It yields the protein CASSGGSGIRTGELFF. This chain connects TRBV2 to TRBJ2-2, with TRBD2 matching 8 bases. The V gene's germline CDR1 is SNHLY and CDR2 FYNNEI. There are 16 residues in the CDR3. V lost 4 bases and J lost 4; bases outside the gene matches: 8.

The chain recombines TRBV20-1 with TRBJ1-2, with D perhaps matching TRBD1 (5 bases). Germline V gene sequence: CDR1 DFQATT, CDR2 SNEGSKA (reference sequence). CDR3 length: 11 residues. V was pared by 5 bases and J by 8 bases, with 12 bases between. The CDR3 here is CSASRGQGYTF. CDR3 in DNA: TGCAGTGCTTCTAGGGGTCAGGGCTACACCTTC.